Given below is one T cell receptor beta chain in context. This specimen comes from a study of shared T cell receptors in the human thymus. The CDR3 covers 17 residues. Germline V gives CDR1 SGHKS, CDR2 YYEKEE (reference sequence). Trimming removed 1 base at V and 3 bases at J, with 17 bases between. Using immunoSEQ multiplex PCR, the repertoire was profiled, and TCRdb retains in-frame clones only, with some absent. Here the sample spans 500,000 to 750,000 clones, around 89% being singletons. These same data were also listed under a study on human thymus T cells. As that report states: Donors were healthy Finnish babies undergoing corrective operations for congenital heart defects.

This chain links TRBV5-5 with TRBJ2-1, with a weak D call TRBD2 (5 bases). The receptor was derived from a boy in the first two years of life with a congenital heart defect. Sequenced: thymocytes. As DNA, the CDR3 is TGTGCCAGCAGCTTGTACCGTAGCTTTGAGGGCTACAATGAGCAGTTCTTC. The encoded protein is CASSLYRSFEGYNEQFF.